One sample yielded the 28 T cell receptor beta chains listed below, sequenced in a study of shared clonotypes between healthy human individuals. This table comes from immunoSEQ multiplex PCR, and its TCRdb copy is limited to in-frame clones, with some not included. This sample has 1.5 million to 1.9 million clones, with approximately 98% found just once. Sequenced: naive CD4+ T cells sorted from blood. Indicated subset: CD45RA+ positively selected. These TCRs come from a man aged 30 to 39 in good health.

For this clone: Germline is not matched at one junction end, which may reflect a read error. The chain's CDR3 is CASSEAGVGLGGF. Here the CDR3 DNA reads TGTGCCAGCAGTGAAGCGGGTGTGGGACTCGGAGGTTTC. The chain recombines TRBV6-1 with TRBJ2-7; maybe TRBD2 (6 bases). This CDR3 is 13 amino acids long. CDR1 is MNHNS, CDR2 SASEGT, per germline.

V is TRBV28 and J is TRBJ1-1, with 9 bases lining up with TRBD1. V dropped 6 bases and J dropped 1; count of bases not matched to a gene: 9. Germline CDR1 MDHEN, CDR2 SYDVKM. CDR3 size: 16 residues. CDR3 in amino acids: CASRDGTGTQNTEAFF. As DNA, the CDR3 is TGTGCCAGCAGGGATGGGACAGGGACTCAGAACACTGAAGCTTTCTTT.

This chain connects TRBV7-9 to TRBJ1-1; D perhaps matches TRBD1 (5 bases). The CDR3 is 14 residues long. The V gene lost 5 bases and the J gene lost 1 base, with 11 bases spanning the gap. The germline V gene has CDR1 SEHNR and CDR2 FQNEAQ (reference sequence). CDR3 coding DNA: TGTGCCAGCAGCCCATGGGGACGGAACACTGAAGCTTTCTTT. Its translation: CASSPWGRNTEAFF.

The chain joins TRBV29-1 to TRBJ2-1; 8 bases map to TRBD2. The CDR3 totals 15 residues. The V segment lost 4 bases and the J segment 10 bases; nucleotides outside the gene matches: 15. CDR1 is SQVTM, CDR2 ANQGSEA, per germline. The CDR3 region has the DNA TGCAGCGTTGGGTTAGGGCTAGCGGGTCTGGGGGAGCAGTTCTTC. Translation: CSVGLGLAGLGEQFF.

This rearrangement joins TRBV9 to TRBJ2-3; 7 bases map to TRBD2. V lost 2 bases, J lost 5 bases, and 5 bases stayed unmatched. The CDR3 is 14 residues long. Germline CDR1 reads SGDLS; CDR2 reads YYNGEE. The CDR3, as DNA: TGTGCCAGCAGCGTCGCGGGGGACGGAGATACGCAGTATTTT. Translating it yields CASSVAGDGDTQYF.

This clone was picked up one time. This rearrangement joins TRBV2 to TRBJ1-2; no reliable D call. CDR3 length equals 15 residues. V was clipped by 4 bases and J by 0 bases, with 12 bases between them. Germline V gene data show CDR1 as SNHLY and CDR2 as FYNNEI. CDR3 nucleotide sequence: TGTGCCAGCAGTGGTAGTAGGAGCCCTAACTATGGCTACACCTTC. Encoded protein: CASSGSRSPNYGYTF.

The CDR3 nucleotides read TGTGCCAGCAGGGTGGGACAGGGCTACGAGCAGTACTTC. Translation: CASRVGQGYEQYF. The chain uses TRBV27 and TRBJ2-7, with TRBD1 matching 9 bases. V shed 6 bases and J 3 bases; nucleotides not matched to a gene: 3. CDR3 length: 13 residues. Per the germline V gene, CDR1 is MNHEY and CDR2 is SMNVEV (reference sequence).

This rearrangement joins TRBV5-4 to TRBJ2-5; TRBD1 matches 8 bases. The CDR3 is 15 amino acids. Trimming at V came to 0 bases and at J to 5 bases, leaving 6 bases not matched to a gene. Germline CDR1 is SGHNT and CDR2 is YYREEE (reference sequence). The CDR3 protein is CASSLAWTGSETQYF. The CDR3 nucleotides read TGTGCCAGCAGCTTGGCCTGGACAGGGAGTGAGACCCAGTACTTC. Filled out from reference TRBV5-4 and TRBJ2-5, the complete variable domain reads ETGVTQSPTHLIKTRGQQVTLRCSSQSGHNTVSWYQQALGQGPQFIFQYYREEENGRGNFPPRFSGLQFPNYSSELNVNALELDDSALYLCASSLAWTGSETQYFGPGTRLLVL.

The genes are TRBV18 and TRBJ2-3; 8 bases are a match to TRBD1. The CDR3 loop spans 15 amino acids. The V gene's germline CDR1 is KGHSH and CDR2 LQKENI. With V trimmed by 6 bases and J by 2 bases, 7 bases remained unmatched. In DNA form, the CDR3 reads TGTGCCAGCTCCCGACGGACAGGGAACACAGATACGCAGTATTTT. It encodes CASSRRTGNTDTQYF.

The CDR3 region has the DNA TGTGCCAGCAGGACGGGATGGGACTCCACCTACACCTTC. Amino acids: CASRTGWDSTYTF. The rearrangement uses TRBV28 and TRBJ1-2; the D gene is possibly TRBD1 (5 bases). The CDR3 contains 13 residues. V lost 6 bases to trimming and J lost 10 bases, with 18 bases between them. Germline assignment: CDR1 MDHEN and CDR2 SYDVKM.

V usage is TRBV6-1 and J usage is TRBJ2-2, with D hard to call. CDR3 size: 13 residues. V was cut by 4 bases and J by 5 bases, with 8 bases left in between. Germline values: CDR1 MNHNS, CDR2 SASEGT. The CDR3 DNA reads TGTGCCAGCAGTGCAATCGGGACCGGGGAGCTGTTTTTT. Translating gives CASSAIGTGELFF.

The chain couples TRBV28 to TRBJ2-7; 8 bases are a match to TRBD2. The CDR3 extends over 15 amino acids. J lost 4 bases, V lost 4 bases, and 9 bases had no gene match. The germline CDR1 and CDR2 sequences are MDHEN and SYDVKM. In DNA, the CDR3 is TGTGCCAGCAGTTCTCCGGGGGGGCTCTCGTACGAGCAGTACTTC. Residues: CASSSPGGLSYEQYF.

The chain links TRBV5-1 to TRBJ1-5, with a tentative D call TRBD1 (5 bases). The ends were cut back, 2 bases at V and 4 bases at J, with 10 bases in the middle. Germline lookup yields CDR1 SGHRS and CDR2 YFSETQ. The CDR3 sequence is 14 residues long. The CDR3 DNA reads as TGCGCCAGCAGCTTCGGGACGGCGAATCAGCCCCAGCATTTT. Translating it yields CASSFGTANQPQHF.

The chain links TRBV2 to TRBJ1-1; D is unclear. The V and J ends lost 4 bases and 2 bases respectively, with 11 bases between them. Germline V lookup: CDR1 SNHLY, CDR2 FYNNEI. This CDR3 comprises 14 residues. In DNA, the CDR3 is TGTGCCAGCAGTGTTAGAAGGGTTAACACTGAAGCTTTCTTT. This translates into CASSVRRVNTEAFF.

The chain employs TRBV29-1 and TRBJ2-6, with no clear D. The germline V gene has CDR1 SQVTM and CDR2 ANQGSEA. The ends were cut back, 4 bases at V and 0 bases at J, with 7 bases in the middle. The CDR3 spans 14 residues. The CDR3 DNA reads as TGCAGCGTTGTTGTCAGCTCTGGGGCCAACGTCCTGACTTTC. Translating gives CSVVVSSGANVLTF.

On this clone: Other DNA sequences in this specimen translate into the identical CDR3. The V gene is TRBV29-1, the J gene TRBJ2-5; possibly TRBD1 for D (6 bases). Trimming stripped 3 bases from V and 5 bases from J, with 13 bases between. The CDR3 runs 13 residues. Per the germline V gene, CDR1 is SQVTM and CDR2 is ANQGSEA. CDR3: CSVDGQGWETQYF. CDR3 DNA sequence: TGCAGCGTTGATGGGCAGGGGTGGGAGACCCAGTACTTC.

The chain recombines TRBV9 with TRBJ2-1, with D possibly being TRBD2 (6 bases). This CDR3 spans 17 amino acids. Germline CDR1 SGDLS, CDR2 YYNGEE. V was clipped by 3 bases and J by 0 bases, with 16 bases between them. This CDR3 reads CASSARGYGSSYNEQFF. In DNA, the CDR3 is TGTGCCAGCAGCGCCCGGGGGTATGGGTCCTCCTACAATGAGCAGTTCTTC. Supplemented by reference TRBV9 and TRBJ2-1, the full variable domain reads DSGVTQTPKHLITATGQRVTLRCSPRSGDLSVYWYQQSLDQGLQFLIQYYNGEERAKGNILERFSAQQFPDLHSELNLSSLELGDSALYFCASSARGYGSSYNEQFFGPGTRLTVL.

The V gene is TRBV9, the J gene TRBJ2-5; D tentatively fits TRBD1 or TRBD2 (6 bases each). CDR1 is SGDLS, CDR2 YYNGEE, per germline. The CDR3 loop spans 13 amino acids. Trimming took off 3 bases at V and 5 bases at J, with 11 bases between the two ends. The CDR3 loop is CASSAGAGETQYF. The CDR3 DNA is TGTGCCAGCAGCGCGGGGGCCGGGGAGACCCAGTACTTC.

This chain connects TRBV19 to TRBJ1-1; tentatively, D is TRBD1 (6 bases). Germline assignment: CDR1 LNHDA and CDR2 SQIVND (reference sequence). The CDR3 spans 17 residues. Trimming left V 1 base short and J 0 bases short, with 15 bases between. CDR3 protein: CASSIAGASPMNTEAFF. Written as DNA, the CDR3 is TGTGCCAGTAGTATAGCGGGGGCGAGCCCTATGAACACTGAAGCTTTCTTT.

The chain joins TRBV6-6 to TRBJ2-5; a weak D match, TRBD2 (6 bases). Germline-derived CDR1 and CDR2 are MNHNY and SVGAGI (reference sequence). This CDR3 contains 14 residues. The ends were cut back, 2 bases at V and 5 bases at J, with 12 bases in the middle. Here the CDR3 reads CASSYTGGTETQYF. In DNA form, the CDR3 reads TGTGCCAGCAGTTACACCGGCGGGACCGAGACCCAGTACTTC.

The rearrangement joins TRBV29-1 to TRBJ2-1, with 7 bases identical to TRBD2. This CDR3 spans 16 amino acids. V was pared by 0 bases and J by 0 bases, with 5 bases of the junction left unmatched. Germline loops: CDR1 SQVTM, CDR2 ANQGSEA. CDR3 region: CSVEEPAGSSYNEQFF. The CDR3 DNA follows: TGCAGCGTTGAAGAGCCAGCGGGAAGCTCCTACAATGAGCAGTTCTTC.

The chain joins TRBV7-2 to TRBJ2-1; D is ambiguous. In germline, CDR1 is SGHTA, CDR2 FQGNSA. CDR3 length: 14 amino acids. The V end was cut by 7 bases, the J end by 1 base, with 11 bases between. CDR3 protein: CASTLGASYNEQFF. CDR3 nucleotides: TGTGCCAGCACCCTAGGCGCGTCCTACAATGAGCAGTTCTTC.

The gene calls are TRBV11-2 and TRBJ2-7; TRBD1 aligns across 9 bases. From germline, CDR1 is SGHAT and CDR2 FQNNGV. V shed 3 bases and J 2 bases; nucleotides not matched to a gene: 2. There are 14 residues in the CDR3. The CDR3 region has the DNA TGTGCCAGCAGCTTGTACAGGGGGCCCTACGAGCAGTACTTC. Residues: CASSLYRGPYEQYF.

This rearrangement joins TRBV7-8 to TRBJ2-5; perhaps TRBD1 as D (6 bases). Trimming removed 2 bases at V and 2 bases at J, with 12 bases between. The CDR3 extends over 15 amino acids. Germline V gene sequence: CDR1 SGHVS, CDR2 FQNEAQ. The CDR3: CASSLPGVEQETQYF. DNA of the CDR3: TGTGCCAGCAGCTTACCAGGGGTGGAACAAGAGACCCAGTACTTC.

The genes are TRBV4-2 and TRBJ2-6, with D uncertain. The CDR3 extends over 15 amino acids. The germline V and J ends were trimmed by 4 bases and 0 bases, with 7 bases remaining between them. From germline, CDR1 is LGHNA and CDR2 YNFKEQ. The CDR3 sequence: CASSLDNSGANVLTF. DNA of the CDR3: TGTGCCAGCAGCCTCGACAACTCTGGGGCCAACGTCCTGACTTTC.

V is TRBV20-1 and J is TRBJ2-7, with no clear D. V lost 4 bases and J lost 3, with 4 bases in between. The CDR3 has 10 amino acids. From germline, CDR1 is DFQATT and CDR2 SNEGSKA (reference sequence). The DNA for the CDR3 is TGCAGTGCTATCGACTACGAGCAGTACTTC. Protein sequence: CSAIDYEQYF.

In its sample, this clone was seen once. This chain connects TRBV27 to TRBJ1-4; D is ambiguous. The V gene lost 4 bases and the J gene lost 8 bases, with 17 bases spanning the gap. Germline CDR1 reads MNHEY; CDR2 reads SMNVEV (reference sequence). The CDR3 is made up of 15 amino acids. CDR3 sequence: CASSSPGKEGEKLFF. The CDR3 region has the DNA TGTGCCAGCAGTTCACCGGGAAAGGAGGGAGAAAAACTGTTTTTT.

V and J are TRBV29-1 and TRBJ2-1, with D tentatively TRBD1 (6 bases). The CDR3 is made up of 10 amino acids. V gave up 6 bases and J gave up 10 bases, with 10 bases separating them. Germline CDR1 reads SQVTM; CDR2 reads ANQGSEA. CDR3 nucleotide sequence: TGCAGCGTGGATAGGGGGGAGCAGTTCTTC. It specifies CSVDRGEQFF.